This T cell receptor beta chain came from a study of shared clonotypes between healthy human individuals. This CDR3 has 15 residues. Germline trimming cut 4 bases from V and 6 bases from J; bases unmatched to any gene: 7. Germline assignment: CDR1 SGDLS and CDR2 YYNGEE. The study drew its donors from healthy HIV-negative adults without recent acute infections or vaccinations. The table came from immunoSEQ multiplex PCR; TCRdb's copy has only in-frame clones and leaves some out. The table records about a million clones, about 75% of them present only once. This sequence joins TRBV9 and TRBJ2-2, with TRBD1 identical over 9 bases. The sequenced sample consisted of memory CD4+ T cells sorted from blood. Subset given: CD45RA-negative fraction. The receptor was derived from a man younger than 35 in good health. The CDR3 here is CASSSRQGVAGELFF. CDR3 DNA sequence: TGTGCCAGCAGCTCCCGACAGGGGGTCGCCGGGGAGCTGTTTTTT.